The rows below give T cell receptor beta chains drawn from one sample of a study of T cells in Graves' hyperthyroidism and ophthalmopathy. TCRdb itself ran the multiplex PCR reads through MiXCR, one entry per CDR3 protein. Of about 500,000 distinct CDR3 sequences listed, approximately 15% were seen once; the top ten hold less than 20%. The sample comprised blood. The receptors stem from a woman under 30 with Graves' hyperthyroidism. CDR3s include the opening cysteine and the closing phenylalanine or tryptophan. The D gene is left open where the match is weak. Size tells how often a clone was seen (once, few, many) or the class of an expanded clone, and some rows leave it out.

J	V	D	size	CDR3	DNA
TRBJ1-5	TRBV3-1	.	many	CASSQSREQPQHF	TGTGCCAGCAGCCAGAGTAGGGAACAGCCCCAGCATTTT
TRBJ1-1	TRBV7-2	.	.	CASSLGDTDEAFF	TGTGCCAGCAGCTTAGGGGACACCGATGAAGCTTTCTTT
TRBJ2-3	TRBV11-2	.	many	CASSRTISTDTQYF	TGTGCCAGCAGCCGGACAATTAGCACAGATACGCAGTATTTT
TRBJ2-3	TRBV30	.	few	CAWSGKGGGTQYF	TGTGCCTGGAGTGGAAAAGGGGGGGGGACGCAGTATTTT
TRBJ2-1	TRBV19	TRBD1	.	CASVRRTGGNEQFF	TGTGCCAGTGTCCGCCGGACAGGGGGCAATGAGCAGTTCTTC
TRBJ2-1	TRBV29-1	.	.	CSVGGHGNEQFF	TGCAGCGTTGGCGGCCACGGTAATGAGCAGTTCTTC
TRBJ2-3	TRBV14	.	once	CASSLGITDTQYF	TGTGCCAGCAGCTTAGGAATCACAGATACGCAGTATTTT
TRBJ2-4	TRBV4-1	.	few	CASSQDSTGVKNIQYF	TGCGCCAGCAGCCAAGATTCCACGGGAGTGAAAAACATTCAGTACTTC
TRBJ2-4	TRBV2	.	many	CASSVEQGGSIGVKNIQYF	TGTGCCAGCAGTGTTGAGCAAGGGGGTTCAATCGGAGTCAAAAACATTCAGTACTTC
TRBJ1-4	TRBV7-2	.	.	CASSLQYNEKLFF	TGTGCCAGCAGCTTACAGTATAATGAAAAACTGTTTTTT
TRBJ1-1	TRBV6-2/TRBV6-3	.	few	CASSYSFGEPNTEAFF	TGTGCCAGCAGTTACTCGTTCGGGGAACCGAACACTGAAGCTTTCTTT
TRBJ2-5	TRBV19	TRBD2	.	CASSVAGRIQETQYF	TGTGCCAGTAGTGTAGCGGGAAGAATCCAAGAGACCCAGTACTTC
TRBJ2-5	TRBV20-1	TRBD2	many	CSARWTSGLLETQYF	TGCAGTGCTCGCTGGACTAGCGGGCTTTTGGAGACCCAGTACTTC
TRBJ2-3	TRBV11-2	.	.	CASSFYICSATGVPDTQYF	.
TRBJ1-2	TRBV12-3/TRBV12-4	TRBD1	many	CASSLAGTEWYYGYTF	TGTGCCAGCAGTTTGGCCGGGACAGAGTGGTACTATGGCTACACCTTC
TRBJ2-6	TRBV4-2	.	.	CASSQVILSASSGANVLTF	TGTGCCAGCAGCCAAGTTATTCTCTCGGCCTCCTCTGGGGCCAACGTCCTGACTTTC
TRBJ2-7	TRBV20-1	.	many	CSARGGDGTYEQYF	TGCAGTGCTAGAGGGGGGGACGGTACCTACGAGCAGTACTTC
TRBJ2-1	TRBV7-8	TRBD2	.	CASRQGTSGTYNEQFF	TGTGCCAGCAGGCAGGGGACTAGCGGGACGTACAATGAGCAGTTCTTC
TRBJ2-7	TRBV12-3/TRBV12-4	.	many	CASSFRGYEQYF	TGTGCCAGCAGTTTCCGGGGATACGAGCAGTACTTC
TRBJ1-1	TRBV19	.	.	CASSHTGPNTEAFF	TGTGCCAGTAGTCACACAGGGCCCAACACTGAAGCTTTCTTT